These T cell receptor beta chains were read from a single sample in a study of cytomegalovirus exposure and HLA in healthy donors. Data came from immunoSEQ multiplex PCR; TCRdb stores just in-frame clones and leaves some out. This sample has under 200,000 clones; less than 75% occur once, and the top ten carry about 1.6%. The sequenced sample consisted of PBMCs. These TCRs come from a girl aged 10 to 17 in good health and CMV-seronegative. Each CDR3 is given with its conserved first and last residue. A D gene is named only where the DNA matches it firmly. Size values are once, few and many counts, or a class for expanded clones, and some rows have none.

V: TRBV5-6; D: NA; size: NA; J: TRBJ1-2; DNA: TGTGCCAGCAGCTTGGGGGGACCGACAGGTAGGGACTATGGCTACACCTTC; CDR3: CASSLGGPTGRDYGYTF
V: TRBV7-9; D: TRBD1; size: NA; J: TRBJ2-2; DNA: TGTGCCAGCAGCTTAGGCCGGGACAGATCGCACACCGGGGAGCTGTTTTTT; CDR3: CASSLGRDRSHTGELFF
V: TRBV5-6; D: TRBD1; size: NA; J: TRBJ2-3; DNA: TGTGCCAGCAGCATGGACAGGGCCACAGATACGCAGTATTTT; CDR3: CASSMDRATDTQYF
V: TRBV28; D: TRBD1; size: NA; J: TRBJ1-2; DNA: TGTGCCAGCAGGGGACAGGGAGGCTATGGCTACACCTTC; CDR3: CASRGQGGYGYTF
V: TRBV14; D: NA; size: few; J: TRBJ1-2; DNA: TGTGCCAGCAGCCAAGATTCGCCCTGGGCGATAGATGGCTACACCTTC; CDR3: CASSQDSPWAIDGYTF
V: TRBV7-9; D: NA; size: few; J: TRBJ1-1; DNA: TGTGCCAGCAGCTTCCGTAGCACTGAAGCTTTCTTT; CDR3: CASSFRSTEAFF
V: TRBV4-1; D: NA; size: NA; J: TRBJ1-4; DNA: TGCGCCAGCAGCCACCGGGGGGGGGCCGGGATAGTTGAAAAACTGTTTTTT; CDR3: CASSHRGGAGIVEKLFF
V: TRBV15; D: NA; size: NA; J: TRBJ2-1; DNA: TGTGCCACCAGCGTCACAGCTAATGAGCAGTTCTTC; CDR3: CATSVTANEQFF
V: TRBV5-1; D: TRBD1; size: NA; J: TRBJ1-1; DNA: TGCGCCAGCAGCCTCCGACAGGGGAACACTGAAGCTTTCTTT; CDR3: CASSLRQGNTEAFF
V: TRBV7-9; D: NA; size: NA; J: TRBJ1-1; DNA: TGTGCCAGCAGCTCTGGGACATACAACACTGAAGCTTTCTTT; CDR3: CASSSGTYNTEAFF
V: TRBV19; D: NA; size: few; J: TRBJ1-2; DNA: TGTGCCAGTAGCCGAAAAATCCGATCCCAGGGGAGTAATGGCTACACCTTC; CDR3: CASSRKIRSQGSNGYTF
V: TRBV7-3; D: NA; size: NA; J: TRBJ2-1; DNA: TGTGCCAGCAGCTCTGACGGGGGCTCCTACAATGAGCAGTTCTTC; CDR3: CASSSDGGSYNEQFF
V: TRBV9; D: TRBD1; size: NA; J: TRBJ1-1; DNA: TGTGCCAGCAGCGTGGGACAGGGGGCAAGGAACACTGAAGCTTTCTTT; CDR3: CASSVGQGARNTEAFF
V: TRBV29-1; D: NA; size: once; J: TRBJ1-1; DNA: TGCAGCGTTGAGAACGAGTTCACAGGGACGACAGCCTTACCTGAAGCTTTCTTT; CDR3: CSVENEFTGTTALPEAFF
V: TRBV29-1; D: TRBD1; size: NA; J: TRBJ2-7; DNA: TGCAGCGTTGTTACAGGGGCGAACTACGAGCAGTACTTC; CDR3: CSVVTGANYEQYF
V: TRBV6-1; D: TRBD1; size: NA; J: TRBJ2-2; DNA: TGTGCCACCGAACTTTGGGACAGGAATGCCGGGGAGCTGTTTTTT; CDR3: CATELWDRNAGELFF
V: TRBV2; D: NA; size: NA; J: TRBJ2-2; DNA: TGTGCCAGCAGTGAAAACGGCGGGGAGCTGTTTTTT; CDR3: CASSENGGELFF
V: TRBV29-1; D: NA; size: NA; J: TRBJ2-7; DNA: TGCAGCGTTGCTCTCTACCGTGGCTACGAGCAGTACTTC; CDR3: CSVALYRGYEQYF
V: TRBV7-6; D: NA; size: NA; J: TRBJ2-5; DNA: TGTGCCAGCAGCTCGCAAGAGACCCAGTACTTC; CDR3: CASSSQETQYF
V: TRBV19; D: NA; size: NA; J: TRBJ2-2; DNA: TGTGCCAGTAGTCCGGGGATTAACACCGGGGAGCTGTTTTTT; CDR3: CASSPGINTGELFF
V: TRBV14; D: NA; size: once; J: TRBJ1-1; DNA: TGTGCCAGCAGCCCAGGATCGCAGCCGATGAACACTGAAGCTTTCTTT; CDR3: CASSPGSQPMNTEAFF
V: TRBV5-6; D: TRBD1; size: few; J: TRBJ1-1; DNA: TGTGCCAGCAGCTTGGCATGGACAGGGCTTAAGGCAGCTTTCTTT; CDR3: CASSLAWTGLKAAFF
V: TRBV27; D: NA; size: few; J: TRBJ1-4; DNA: TGTGCCAGCAGTCCGGCAGGGATGAATGAAAAACTGTTTTTT; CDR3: CASSPAGMNEKLFF
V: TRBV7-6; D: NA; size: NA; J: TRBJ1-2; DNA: TGTGCCAGCAGCTTAGGGCAGGGGGGCTACACCTTC; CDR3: CASSLGQGGYTF
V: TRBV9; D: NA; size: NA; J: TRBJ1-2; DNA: TGTGCCAGCAGCGTGAGAGCCCAGGATGGCTACACCTTC; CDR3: CASSVRAQDGYTF
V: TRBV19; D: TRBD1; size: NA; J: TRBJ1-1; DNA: TGTGCCAGTAGTATAGTCCCGGGACAGGGGATGAACACTGAAGCTTTCTTT; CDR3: CASSIVPGQGMNTEAFF
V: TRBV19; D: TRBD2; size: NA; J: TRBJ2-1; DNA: TGTGCCAGTAGTCCTGTTGGGACTAGCGATAGATTCAATGAGCAGTTCTTC; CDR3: CASSPVGTSDRFNEQFF
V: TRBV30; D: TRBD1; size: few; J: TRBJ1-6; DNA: TGTGCCTCAAACGGACAGGGGAATTCACCCCTCCACTTT; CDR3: CASNGQGNSPLHF
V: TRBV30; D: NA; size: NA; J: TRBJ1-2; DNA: TGTGCCTCCCAATGGCAGGAGGGCTATGGCTACACCTTC; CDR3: CASQWQEGYGYTF
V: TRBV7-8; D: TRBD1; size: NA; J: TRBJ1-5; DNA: TGTGCCAGCAGCCGTAAAGGACAGGCCTTTGTGAGCAATCAGCCCCAGCATTTT; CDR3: CASSRKGQAFVSNQPQHF
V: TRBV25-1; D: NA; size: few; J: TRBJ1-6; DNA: TGTGCCAGCAGTGAATATAGAGATTCACCCCTCCACTTT; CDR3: CASSEYRDSPLHF
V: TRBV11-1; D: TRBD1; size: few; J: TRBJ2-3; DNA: TGTGCCAGCAGCCGAATGGGACAGACCCAAGATACGCAGTATTTT; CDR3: CASSRMGQTQDTQYF
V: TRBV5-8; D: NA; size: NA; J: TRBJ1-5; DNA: TGTGCCAGCAGTCTGGGAGGGGGGCTTTCCAATCAGCCCCAGCATTTT; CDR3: CASSLGGGLSNQPQHF
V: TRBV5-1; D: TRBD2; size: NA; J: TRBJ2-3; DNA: TGCGCCAGCAGCTTGGAGGCGGGGGGCGGTGGCACAGATACGCAGTATTTT; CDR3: CASSLEAGGGGTDTQYF
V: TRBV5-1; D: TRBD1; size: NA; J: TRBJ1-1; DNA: TGCGCCAGCAGTTCCACAGGGGAACCTGAAGCTTTCTTT; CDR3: CASSSTGEPEAFF
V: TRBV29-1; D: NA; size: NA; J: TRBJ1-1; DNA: TGCAGCGTTAAGGGGTTCAACACTGAAGCTTTCTTT; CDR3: CSVKGFNTEAFF
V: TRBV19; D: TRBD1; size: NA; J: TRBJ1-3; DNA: TGTGCCAGTACCGAGACAGGGACCTCTGGAAACACCATATATTTT; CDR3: CASTETGTSGNTIYF